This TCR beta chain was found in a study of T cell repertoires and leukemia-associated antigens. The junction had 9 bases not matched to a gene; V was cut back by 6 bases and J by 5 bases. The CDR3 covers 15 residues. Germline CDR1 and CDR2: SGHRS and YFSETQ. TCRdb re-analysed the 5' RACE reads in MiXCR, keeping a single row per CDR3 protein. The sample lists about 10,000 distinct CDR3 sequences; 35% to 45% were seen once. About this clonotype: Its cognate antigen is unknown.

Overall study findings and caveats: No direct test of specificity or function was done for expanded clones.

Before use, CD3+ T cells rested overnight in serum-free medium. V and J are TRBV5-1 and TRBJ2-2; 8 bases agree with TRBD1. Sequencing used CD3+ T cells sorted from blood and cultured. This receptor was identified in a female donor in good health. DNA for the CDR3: TGCGCCAGCACCCTCGGACAGGGAGGAACCGGGGAGCTGTTTTTT. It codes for CASTLGQGGTGELFF. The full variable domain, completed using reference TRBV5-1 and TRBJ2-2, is KAGVTQTPRYLIKTRGQQVTLSCSPISGHRSVSWYQQTPGQGLQFLFEYFSETQRNKGNFPGRFSGRQFSNSRSEMNVSTLELGDSALYLCASTLGQGGTGELFFGEGSRLTVL.